These T cell receptor beta chains were read from a single sample in a study of response to subunit inactivated influenza vaccine. Each CDR3 protein is one row after TCRdb ran MiXCR on the RT-PCR reads. The sample includes roughly 170,000 distinct CDR3 sequences, around 8.8% of them seen just once. Specimen: non-naive T cells sorted from PBMCs, collected on the day of vaccination. The receptor source for this set is a man aged 50 to 60 who received an inactivated influenza vaccine. CDR3s include the opening cysteine and the closing phenylalanine or tryptophan. The order of the fields is J gene, D gene, V gene, CDR3 protein. D genes are given only for firm matches.

TRBJ2-2 | NA | TRBV6-2/TRBV6-3 | CASSFRRGITGELFF
TRBJ2-2 | TRBD2 | TRBV4-3 | CASSRSELAGGPGGELFF
TRBJ2-5 | NA | TRBV11-2 | CASSLALLGNLAETQYF
TRBJ2-7 | NA | TRBV4-2 | CASSQDFGLATTYEQYF
TRBJ2-1 | NA | TRBV12-3/TRBV12-4 | CASSPPAVYSYNEQFF
TRBJ2-1 | NA | TRBV5-1 | CASADRGYNEQFF
TRBJ2-7 | TRBD2 | TRBV7-9 | CASSPLRGGSVHEQYF
TRBJ1-6 | TRBD1 | TRBV6-2/TRBV6-3 | CASSGTDRGYNSPLHF
TRBJ2-2 | NA | TRBV28 | CASRRYTGELFF
TRBJ2-7 | NA | TRBV6-2/TRBV6-3 | CASNQGRDGEQYF
TRBJ2-7 | NA | TRBV10-3 | CAISESVLPSYEQYF
TRBJ2-2 | TRBD2 | TRBV7-3 | CASSPGLGFTGELFF
TRBJ2-2 | TRBD1 | TRBV6-1 | CASRPRRGQGNTGELFF
TRBJ2-5 | NA | TRBV27 | CASSSGLETQYF
TRBJ2-3 | NA | TRBV2 | CASSEGPGTQYF
TRBJ2-3 | NA | TRBV11-2 | CASSLEDHTDTQYF
TRBJ2-1 | TRBD1 | TRBV11-2 | CASRGQARYNEQFF
TRBJ2-1 | TRBD1 | TRBV5-1 | CASSLYGQGMVGEQFF
TRBJ2-2 | TRBD2 | TRBV5-1 | CASSLGPAGATGELFF
TRBJ2-1 | NA | TRBV20-1 | CSARDQAGIYNEQFF
TRBJ1-6 | TRBD1 | TRBV20-1 | CSARETGGGSPLHF
TRBJ2-3 | NA | TRBV21-1 | CASSSREGHDTQYF
TRBJ2-7 | NA | TRBV6-2/TRBV6-3 | CASSYLGPRPETERQSTSYEQYF
TRBJ2-3 | TRBD1 | TRBV15 | CATSRGQGDTQYF
TRBJ2-3 | NA | TRBV6-4 | CASSAGRHNTDTQYF
TRBJ2-2 | NA | TRBV9 | CASSTTPPSATGELFF
TRBJ2-3 | TRBD1 | TRBV4-3 | CASSQGVLGTGGLTQYF
TRBJ1-6 | NA | TRBV20-1 | CSARSLRQSSYNSPLHF
TRBJ1-3 | NA | TRBV5-1 | CASKLSGAPGNTIYF
TRBJ1-1 | NA | TRBV14 | CASSQYYLGLNTEAFF
TRBJ2-7 | NA | TRBV6-5 | CASVRDRSSYEQYF
TRBJ2-1 | NA | TRBV11-2 | CASSLDRNEQFF
TRBJ2-1 | TRBD2 | TRBV7-2 | CDSSLQAGGYNEQFF
TRBJ2-1 | NA | TRBV5-1 | CASSSIRGARDNEQFF
TRBJ2-2 | NA | TRBV2 | CATQRTLFTGELFF
TRBJ1-3 | NA | TRBV7-2 | CASSLMGTGNTIYF
TRBJ2-5 | NA | TRBV7-9 | CASSLALRGTETQYF
TRBJ2-1 | TRBD2 | TRBV14 | CASSRGRGRNNEQFF
TRBJ1-5 | NA | TRBV2 | CASREGLLNQPQHF
TRBJ1-6 | TRBD1 | TRBV4-1 | CASSHGQVGSPLHF
TRBJ2-1 | NA | TRBV19 | CASSEQQGTYNEQFF
TRBJ2-3 | TRBD2 | TRBV15 | CATSRDLLAAGDTQYF
TRBJ2-5 | NA | TRBV30 | CAWSADEIRNAQETQYF
TRBJ1-1 | NA | TRBV6-6 | CASRQGSEAFF
TRBJ1-1 | NA | TRBV12-3/TRBV12-4 | CASSLGPGATEAFF
TRBJ1-4 | NA | TRBV6-1 | CASSPSISVEKLFF
TRBJ2-7 | TRBD2 | TRBV20-1 | CSARGLAGSEQYF
TRBJ2-7 | NA | TRBV6-1 | CASSPSRGSYEQYF
TRBJ2-7 | NA | TRBV4-3 | CASSQEKGNEQYF
TRBJ1-1 | NA | TRBV29-1 | CSVETGGGAFF
TRBJ1-1 | NA | TRBV2 | CASSSRESVNTEAFF
TRBJ2-2 | NA | TRBV6-2/TRBV6-3 | CATSTRTASDTGELFF
TRBJ1-4 | TRBD1 | TRBV27 | CASSVGTAIGKLFF
TRBJ2-7 | NA | TRBV7-2 | CASSLHSLYEQYF
TRBJ1-2 | NA | TRBV12-3/TRBV12-4 | CASSLGPGGYGYTF